These 16 T cell receptor beta chains originate from one sample sequenced in a study of blood T cell repertoires in COVID-19. Generated by immunoSEQ multiplex PCR, the TCRdb table keeps only in-frame clones and is missing some. The table lists around 100,000 clones, 69% of them singletons. The sample taken for sequencing was peripheral blood. These receptor sequences come from an elderly man with acute or convalescent COVID-19.

This clone was seen just once. For the CDR3, the DNA is TGTGCCACCAGCGCGGGACAGGCGAGCTCCTATAATTCACCCCTCCACTTT. It encodes CATSAGQASSYNSPLHF. The chain links TRBV15 to TRBJ1-6; 8 nucleotides match TRBD1. Trimming removed 5 bases from V and 0 bases from J; junction bases left unmatched: 6. This CDR3 is 17 amino acids long. Germline assignment: CDR1 LNHNV and CDR2 YYDKDF (reference sequence).

The rearrangement joins TRBV5-1 to TRBJ2-7, with TRBD1 matching 8 bases. Germline values: CDR1 SGHRS, CDR2 YFSETQ. The CDR3 is 14 residues long. With 3 bases clipped from V and 4 bases from J, the junction kept 6 bases outside the gene matches. In nucleotides, the CDR3 is TGCGCCAGCAGCTACGACAGGGGATTATACGAGCAGTACTTC. Encoded protein: CASSYDRGLYEQYF.

The J gene is TRBJ1-5, the V gene TRBV28; perhaps TRBD1 as D (5 bases). CDR3 length equals 13 residues. The germline gives CDR1 MDHEN, CDR2 SYDVKM. V lost 5 bases and J lost 4, with 9 bases in between. Here the CDR3 DNA reads TGTGCCAGCAGTGCCCCAGGGAATCAGCCCCAGCATTTT. Protein sequence: CASSAPGNQPQHF. The full variable domain, its missing parts supplied by reference TRBV28 and TRBJ1-5, is DVKVTQSSRYLVKRTGEKVFLECVQDMDHENMFWYRQDPGLGLRLIYFSYDVKMKEKGDIPEGYSVSREKKERFSLILESASTNQTSMYLCASSAPGNQPQHFGDGTRLSIL.

The chain links TRBV4-3 to TRBJ2-7; 7 bases fit TRBD2. The CDR3 contains 16 residues. The germline V gene has CDR1 LGHNA and CDR2 YSLEER. V trimming: 1 base; J trimming: 4 bases; junction bases outside the gene matches: 10. CDR3: CASSQGAAGDVYEQYF. In DNA form, the CDR3 reads TGCGCCAGCAGCCAAGGGGCGGCGGGAGATGTGTACGAGCAGTACTTC.

This clone was counted a single time. CDR3 region: CSAWGLNYGYTF. Written as DNA, the CDR3 is TGCAGCGCCTGGGGGCTTAACTATGGCTACACCTTC. The gene calls are TRBV29-1 and TRBJ1-2, with D maybe TRBD1 (6 bases). This CDR3 contains 12 residues. The germline gives CDR1 SQVTM, CDR2 ANQGSEA. Deletions cut 7 bases from V and 1 base from J, with 10 bases between.

The CDR3 spells CAISEPGQGNEQYF. CDR3 in DNA: TGTGCCATCAGTGAGCCGGGACAGGGTAACGAGCAGTACTTC. The chain links TRBV10-3 to TRBJ2-7; 9 nucleotides match TRBD1. The trim removed 2 bases at V and 5 bases at J, leaving 4 bases unmatched. This CDR3 is built from 14 residues. Germline assignment: CDR1 ENHRY and CDR2 SYGVKD.

The chain joins TRBV7-3 to TRBJ2-1; 16 bases align to TRBD2. CDR3 length: 21 residues. Germline CDR1 is SGHTA and CDR2 is FQGTGA. V lost 0 bases and J lost 1; bases outside the gene matches: 9. The CDR3 DNA reads TGTGCCAGCAGCTTAACGGGGGGACTAGCGGGAGGGCCAGGTTCCTACAATGAGCAGTTCTTC. Translated, it gives CASSLTGGLAGGPGSYNEQFF.

This clone was recorded many times. This chain uses TRBV5-1 with TRBJ1-1; D is possibly TRBD1 (6 bases). CDR1 is SGHRS, CDR2 YFSETQ, per germline. V was pared by 2 bases and J by 5 bases, with 13 bases between. The CDR3 has 14 amino acids. CDR3 coding DNA: TGCGCCAGCAGCTTACGGGGGGCGAGTACTGAAGCTTTCTTT. Translation: CASSLRGASTEAFF.

This chain joins TRBV27 and TRBJ1-2, with 9 nucleotides matching TRBD1. After removal of 6 bases from V and 8 bases from J, the junction contained 10 bases not matched to a gene. The CDR3 is made up of 14 amino acids. CDR1 and CDR2 (germline): MNHEY, SMNVEV (reference sequence). The CDR3 spells CASSHTDRGRGYTF. In DNA, the CDR3 is TGTGCCAGCAGCCATACGGACAGGGGAAGAGGCTACACCTTC.

The V gene is TRBV6-2 or TRBV6-3, the J gene TRBJ2-7; possible D gene TRBD1, 5 bases. The CDR3 length is 15 residues. Germline-derived CDR1 and CDR2 are MNHEY and SVGEGT. Trimming shortened V by 5 bases and J by 5 bases, and 19 bases separated the two germline ends. The CDR3 protein is CASSPPGGRVNEQYF. The CDR3 nucleotides read TGTGCCAGCAGTCCCCCAGGTGGCAGGGTCAACGAGCAGTACTTC.

The chain joins TRBV6-5 to TRBJ2-7; 9 bases match TRBD1. Looked up from germline, CDR1 is MNHEY and CDR2 is SVGAGI. This CDR3 has 16 residues. V gave up 0 bases and J gave up 3 bases; unmatched junction bases: 6. CDR3 amino acids: CASSYSGWDRDYEQYF. In DNA form, the CDR3 reads TGTGCCAGCAGTTACTCGGGATGGGACAGGGACTACGAGCAGTACTTC.

V gene TRBV6-2 or TRBV6-3 combines with J gene TRBJ2-1, with 14 bases that match TRBD2. CDR1 is MNHEY and CDR2 is SVGEGT in the germline V gene. This CDR3 spans 17 amino acids. J lost 9 bases, V lost 2 bases, and 9 bases had no gene match. The CDR3 DNA sequence: TGTGCCAGCAGTTACCCTACCGGGACTAGCGGGAGAGGTGAGCAGTTCTTC. Encoded protein: CASSYPTGTSGRGEQFF.

The chain couples TRBV28 to TRBJ2-3, with 7 bases fitting TRBD2. Germline V CDR1 and CDR2: MDHEN, SYDVKM. The CDR3 is 16 residues long. Losses at the gene ends were 7 bases for V and 1 base for J; bases not matched to a gene: 11. The CDR3: CASTWATSIGTDTQYF. Written as DNA, the CDR3 is TGTGCCAGCACTTGGGCGACTAGCATCGGCACAGATACGCAGTATTTT. Full variable domain (rest looked up from reference TRBV28 and TRBJ2-3): DVKVTQSSRYLVKRTGEKVFLECVQDMDHENMFWYRQDPGLGLRLIYFSYDVKMKEKGDIPEGYSVSREKKERFSLILESASTNQTSMYLCASTWATSIGTDTQYFGPGTRLTVL.

The CDR3 DNA reads as TGTGCCAGCAGAAAGAGGTCGGACACCGGGGAGCTGTTTTTT. Its translation: CASRKRSDTGELFF. The rearrangement uses TRBV6-1 and TRBJ2-2; D not certain. Germline assignment: CDR1 MNHNS and CDR2 SASEGT. Trimming shortened V by 6 bases and J by 3 bases, and 11 bases separated the two germline ends. The CDR3 extends over 14 amino acids.

This sequence joins TRBV10-3 and TRBJ2-1, with 8 bases that match TRBD1. J gave up 4 bases and V 7 bases, and 9 bases lay outside the gene matches. Germline V gene lookup returns CDR1 ENHRY and CDR2 SYGVKD. This CDR3 is built from 15 residues. The DNA for the CDR3 is TGTGCCATCAACCCCGGGACAGGAGGGTACAATGAGCAGTTCTTC. Protein sequence: CAINPGTGGYNEQFF.

The rearrangement uses TRBV5-4 and TRBJ2-2; 9 nucleotides line up with TRBD2. V dropped 2 bases and J dropped 1; count of bases not matched to a gene: 3. The germline gives CDR1 SGHNT, CDR2 YYREEE (reference sequence). CDR3 length: 16 residues. In DNA form, the CDR3 reads TGTGCCAGCAGCTTAGGCGGGAGGGGGAACACCGGGGAGCTGTTTTTT. It yields the protein CASSLGGRGNTGELFF.